The rows below give T cell receptor beta chains drawn from one sample of a study of T cell responses to AZD1222 COVID-19 vaccine. Sequencing was performed with immunoSEQ multiplex PCR; in TCRdb, only in-frame clones are kept and a portion is missing. The sample includes about 88,000 clones, over 75% seen only once; the top ten take about 5.4%. The starting material was peripheral blood, obtained 28 days after the second AZD1222 dose. These receptors all come from an adult who received the AZD1222 COVID-19 vaccine. The CDR3 runs from the conserved cysteine through the conserved F or W. The order of the fields is V gene, J gene, D gene, clone size, CDR3 DNA, CDR3 protein. The D gene is left open where the match is weak. A row's size may be missing; if present it is once, few, many or a size class.

TRBV2	TRBJ1-6	.	.	TGTGCCAGCAGTGGACAGGCGGATAATTCACCCCTCCACTTT	CASSGQADNSPLHF
TRBV10-3	TRBJ2-1	TRBD1	.	TGTGCCATCAGTACGGGACAGACTAAATACAATGAGCAGTTCTTC	CAISTGQTKYNEQFF
TRBV27	TRBJ1-4	TRBD1	.	TGTGCCAGCAGTTTAACCCGGACAGGGATCGGGGAAAAACTGTTTTTT	CASSLTRTGIGEKLFF
TRBV5-6	TRBJ1-2	.	.	TGTGCCAGCAGCTTGTCGGGGGCTGGCTACACCTTC	CASSLSGAGYTF
TRBV2	TRBJ1-1	.	few	TGTGCCAGCAGGGCGGGGAGGGGACGGAACACTGAAGCTTTCTTT	CASRAGRGRNTEAFF
TRBV2	TRBJ2-5	TRBD1	.	TGTGCCAGCAGATACCGGGACAGGCACCAAGAGACCCAGTACTTC	CASRYRDRHQETQYF
TRBV5-1	TRBJ2-5	TRBD2	once	TGCGCCAGCACTCGGGAGGGTCTAGTGGCGTCAGAGACCCAGTACTTC	CASTREGLVASETQYF
TRBV6-5	TRBJ1-6	.	.	TGTGCCAGCTCTCTACGGACACCCGATAATTCACCCCTCCACTTT	CASSLRTPDNSPLHF
TRBV3-1/TRBV3-2	TRBJ1-2	.	.	TGTGCCAGCAGCCCCGACCGCCCGGGCCCCGGCTACACCTTC	CASSPDRPGPGYTF
TRBV18	TRBJ1-3	.	.	TGTGCCAGCTCACCACAGAGCTCTGGAAACACCATATATTTT	CASSPQSSGNTIYF
TRBV5-4	TRBJ1-1	TRBD1	.	TGTGCCAGCAACCCGACAGGGGGCGTTGAAGCTTTCTTT	CASNPTGGVEAFF
TRBV7-2	TRBJ2-3	.	.	TGTGCCAGCAGCTTCACCTCACCAACGCGAGATACGCAGTATTTT	CASSFTSPTRDTQYF
TRBV5-6	TRBJ2-1	.	.	TGTGCCAGCAGCTTGGTATTACGGGGCATCCTCTACAATGAGCAGTTCTTC	CASSLVLRGILYNEQFF
TRBV7-9	TRBJ1-3	.	.	TGTGCCAGCAGCCCCACGTTCGGGACGAACACCATATATTTT	CASSPTFGTNTIYF
TRBV7-2	TRBJ1-2	.	.	TGTGCCAGCAGCTTTGGGACACCCAACTATGGCTACACCTTC	CASSFGTPNYGYTF
TRBV7-8	TRBJ2-3	TRBD2	.	TGTGCCAGCCGCACGGTAGCGGGGAACACAGATACGCAGTATTTT	CASRTVAGNTDTQYF
TRBV7-9	TRBJ1-3	.	.	TGTGCCAGTACGGGGAGTCCGAGCTCTGGAAACACCATATATTTT	CASTGSPSSGNTIYF
TRBV5-1	TRBJ2-7	TRBD2	once	TGCGCCAGCAGCCCGAGTAGCGGGGGGCAGTCCTACGAGCAGTACTTC	CASSPSSGGQSYEQYF
TRBV6-5	TRBJ2-7	.	.	TGTGCCAGCAGTTACCCCCCCACAGCAAGCCAATACGAGCAGTACTTC	CASSYPPTASQYEQYF
TRBV19	TRBJ1-2	.	.	TGTGCCAGTAGCCCCGGGGCAGGGGACTATGGCTACACCTTC	CASSPGAGDYGYTF
TRBV11-2	TRBJ2-1	.	.	TGTGCCAGCAGCTATGGGGGGCCCCTCAATGAGCAGTTCTTC	CASSYGGPLNEQFF
TRBV10-3	TRBJ1-5	.	.	TGTGCCATCAGTGGGGACCGAGATCAGCCCCAGCATTTT	CAISGDRDQPQHF
TRBV7-2	TRBJ1-4	TRBD1	.	TGTGCCAGCAGTGACCGAGGGGGCAGGTCGGAAAAACTGTTTTTT	CASSDRGGRSEKLFF